This T cell receptor (beta chain) was identified during a study of blood T cell repertoires in COVID-19. Overall study context: There were acute and convalescent COVID-19 samples, and they came from the United States, Italy and Spain.

The junction had 8 bases not matched to a gene; V was cut back by 1 base and J by 0 bases. The germline V gene has CDR1 LGHNT and CDR2 FRNRAP. CDR3 length: 17 residues. Libraries were prepared by immunoSEQ multiplex PCR; TCRdb keeps only in-frame clonotypes and omits some of them. The sample consists of around 50,000 clones, just over 90% of them appearing once. This receptor was obtained from a man between 60 and 75 years old with COVID-19, enrolled during active disease. This chain connects TRBV12-5 to TRBJ1-1; TRBD1 matches 7 bases. Sequenced material: peripheral blood. The CDR3 loop reads CASGLDSGGDMNTEAFF. The CDR3 DNA follows: TGTGCTAGTGGTTTGGATTCAGGGGGAGACATGAACACTGAAGCTTTCTTT.